Included here is one T cell receptor beta chain sequence, with context. What antigen it recognizes has not been identified. Within one base of it there is no much larger clone, and no base qualities were kept. These data belong to a study of T cells in localized non-small cell lung cancer (dated by TCRdb to about 2020). A note on the overall study: The study analyzed T cell repertoires of hundreds of early-stage NSCLC patients, comparing tumors and uninvolved tumor-adjacent lungs. The mean age of the NSCLC patients was about 64 years, with approximately 130 men and 100 to 110 women. The cohort consisted of approximately 240 treatment-naive NSCLC patients whose localized lung tumors had been resected. Findings and caveats that apply to the study as a whole: Since the design was exploratory, TCR variables were selected using unadjusted p-values with no false-discovery rate correction. A median of around 62 of the top 100 tumor clones turned up in the paired uninvolved adjacent lung, and 28 of those clones also ranked among the top 100 of that same adjacent lung. Uninvolved tumor-adjacent lung showed the highest T cell clonality, higher than tumor, which suggests more focused antigenic responses in the uninvolved tumor-adjacent lung. Because multi-region sequencing of the tumors was not done, intratumor heterogeneity could not be ruled out. Higher T cell density in blood was associated with longer overall survival, whereas higher clonality in adjacent lung was associated with shorter survival.

The immunoSEQ Assay was used to sequence TCR beta CDR3 regions from DNA. The original methods were these. T cell density was computed as TCR beta template counts normalized to usable DNA estimated by amplifying housekeeping genes. Richness was estimated using the preseqR package, with extrapolation to 400,000 templates for PBMC samples and to 120,000 templates for tissue samples. Clonality was defined by subtracting Pielou's evenness from one. Tissue-enriched TCRs were identified through differential abundance testing performed on productive amino-acid clonotypes, with a minimum total count of 5 and an alpha of 0.1. The Jaccard Index and the Morisita Overlap Index were used to measure repertoire overlap between compartments. GLIPH clustered TCR beta CDR3s with public tetramer-defined viral CDR3s; viral motifs required at least three viral sequences plus V-gene enrichment. Held by TCRdb, this immuneACCESS table contains in-frame sequences only and omits some clones. Under half of the omission traces to an unresolved V gene where checked; the cause of the rest is unknown. Clone size and V and J calls were adopted from that table, with D and trimming inferred from the DNA. Recorded for this sample are 20,000 to 30,000 clones; more than 75% of them occurred a single time. About 4% of the sample is taken by the ten largest.

At diagnosis, tumor, uninvolved tumor-adjacent lung and peripheral blood were collected and then preserved as a mix of FFPE and fresh-frozen material. For TCR repertoire profiling, blood samples were analyzed in the form of peripheral blood mononuclear cells. The CDR3 has 16 amino acids, counting the end cysteine and phenylalanine. Only the CDR3 DNA stays, 48 bases, in frame from base 1. Relative to germline, V is missing 0 bases and J is missing 6 bases, with 10 bases of the junction outside any gene match. CDR1 and CDR2, per the germline V gene, are LGHNA and YSLEER. In this chain, TRBV4-3 is recombined with TRBJ1-2; TRBD1 aligns with 7 central bases. The sequences come from peripheral blood, collected before any cancer treatment. This TCR came from a woman aged 35 to 75 with stage I lung adenocarcinoma. The DNA sequence is given as TGCGCCAGCAGCCAAGATTTGACAGGGTATGAAAATGGCTACACCTTC. It is translated as CASSQDLTGYENGYTF.